This T cell receptor beta chain derives from a study of cytomegalovirus exposure and HLA in healthy donors. V trimming: 7 bases; J trimming: 2 bases; junction bases outside the gene matches: 6. The CDR3 covers 15 residues. Germline V gene data show CDR1 as SGHNT and CDR2 as YENEEA. Researchers ran the PCR with 60 Vbeta and 13 Jbeta primers. Profiled with immunoSEQ multiplex PCR; TCRdb holds only in-frame clones, not every one. The profile shows approximately 150,000 clones, 85% of them singletons. The chain links TRBV11-3 to TRBJ2-2; 8 positions match TRBD2. The clonotype originates from a man aged 25-45 years in good health and CMV-seropositive. The sample taken for sequencing was PBMCs. The CDR3 nucleotides read TGTGCCAGCACGATTAGCGGGACTAACACCGGGGAGCTGTTTTTT. It yields the protein CASTISGTNTGELFF.